These 21 T cell receptor beta chains were sequenced from one sample in a study of CD8 T cells in ankylosing spondylitis. TCRdb used MiXCR to reprocess the 5' RACE reads, holding one entry per CDR3 protein. The sample yields roughly 150,000 distinct CDR3 sequences, 30% to 35% seen once. The sample taken for sequencing was synovial fluid, either unsorted or a sorted T cell fraction (not recorded which). All receptors derive from a male donor with ankylosing spondylitis.

This clonotype was observed at least ten times. The V call is TRBV3-1, the J call TRBJ2-3, with no clear D. CDR1 LGHDT and CDR2 YNNKEL come from the germline V gene (reference sequence). The CDR3 has 11 amino acids. V lost 8 bases and J lost 3, with 6 bases in between. Here the CDR3 DNA reads TGTGCCAGCGGTTGGACAGATACGCAGTATTTT. Its protein is CASGWTDTQYF.

The chain recombines TRBV5-1 with TRBJ2-7, with TRBD1 as a possible D gene (6 bases). CDR3 length: 14 amino acids. Per the germline V gene, CDR1 is SGHRS and CDR2 is YFSETQ. V was shortened by 0 bases and J by 2 bases, with 9 bases between the two germline ends. The DNA for the CDR3 is TGCGCCAGCAGCTTGGGACAGGAGACCTACGAGCAGTACTTC. As protein: CASSLGQETYEQYF.

This clonotype was found many times. This sequence joins TRBV4-3 and TRBJ2-7; 8 positions agree with TRBD1. V shed 3 bases, J shed 6 bases, and the junction held 10 bases outside the gene matches. Germline-derived CDR1 and CDR2 are LGHNA and YSLEER. The CDR3 totals 15 residues. The CDR3 spells CASSHSRGQASEQYF. The CDR3 DNA reads TGCGCCAGCAGCCATTCGAGGGGACAGGCCTCCGAGCAGTACTTC.

Only a few counts were recorded for this clonotype. The chain joins TRBV19 to TRBJ2-1, with D perhaps assigned TRBD1 or TRBD2 (5 bases each). Trimming pared 5 bases from V and 0 bases from J, leaving 11 bases between. The CDR3 contains 15 residues. The V gene's germline CDR1 is LNHDA and CDR2 SQIVND (reference sequence). As DNA, the CDR3 is TGTGCCAGTAGTCTAGGGACGATCTCCTACAATGAGCAGTTCTTC. This sequence encodes CASSLGTISYNEQFF.

This clonotype was seen only a few times. The rearrangement uses TRBV2 and TRBJ2-4, with D tentatively TRBD1 or TRBD2 (5 bases each). CDR3 size: 14 residues. V shed 4 bases and J shed 5 bases, with 12 bases lying between them. Germline CDR1 SNHLY, CDR2 FYNNEI. CDR3 loop: CASSGDGGQNIQYF. CDR3 in DNA: TGTGCCAGCAGTGGGGACGGAGGCCAAAACATTCAGTACTTC.

This clonotype has at least ten counts. This chain links TRBV7-9 with TRBJ2-2; unclear D gene. The CDR3 is 12 residues long. CDR1 is SEHNR and CDR2 is FQNEAQ in the germline V gene (reference sequence). V dropped 8 bases and J dropped 0 bases, with 4 bases sitting between them. The CDR3 DNA reads TGTGCCAGCCCCCCGAACACCGGGGAGCTGTTTTTT. Translation: CASPPNTGELFF.

The V call is TRBV6-1, the J call TRBJ1-1; TRBD1 might be the D (5 bases). This CDR3 has 14 amino acids. V lost 0 bases to trimming and J lost 3 bases, with 8 bases between them. Germline CDR1 is MNHNS and CDR2 is SASEGT. CDR3 residues: CASSEAWGDTEAFF. The CDR3 DNA is TGTGCCAGCAGTGAAGCCTGGGGGGACACTGAAGCTTTCTTT.

This CDR3 reads CASSRGARTEAFF. The CDR3 nucleotides are TGTGCCAGCAGCCGGGGGGCGAGAACTGAAGCTTTCTTT. This chain connects TRBV3-1 to TRBJ1-1, with a weak D call TRBD1 (6 bases). The CDR3 runs 13 residues. Germline loops: CDR1 LGHDT, CDR2 YNNKEL (reference sequence). V lost 4 bases and J 5 bases, leaving 11 bases between the germline ends.

This clonotype turned up a few times. The chain is built from TRBV3-1 and TRBJ2-3; 12 positions match TRBD2. V lost 0 bases to trimming and J lost 6 bases; unmatched junction nucleotides: 4. CDR1 is LGHDT and CDR2 is YNNKEL in the germline V gene (reference sequence). The CDR3 is made up of 16 amino acids. The CDR3 DNA is TGTGCCAGCAGCCAAGATAGACTAGCGGGGGTCGATACGCAGTATTTT. Amino acids: CASSQDRLAGVDTQYF.

The V gene is TRBV4-2, the J gene TRBJ1-3, with a weak D call TRBD1 (5 bases). This CDR3 is 15 amino acids long. Germline V lookup: CDR1 LGHNA, CDR2 YNFKEQ. V lost 4 bases to trimming and J lost 6 bases, with 16 bases between them. The CDR3 region has the DNA TGTGCCAGCAGCCGTAAACCCGGGACCGAAAACACCATATATTTT. Amino acid sequence: CASSRKPGTENTIYF.

Here the CDR3 reads CASSPYKGQGAVEAFF. In DNA, the CDR3 is TGTGCCAGCAGCCCCTATAAAGGACAGGGGGCCGTTGAAGCTTTCTTT. V usage is TRBV9 and J usage is TRBJ1-1; 11 bases agree with TRBD1. The V and J ends lost 4 bases and 7 bases, in that order; junction bases with no gene match: 12. Germline CDR1 and CDR2: SGDLS and YYNGEE. The CDR3 extends over 16 amino acids.

In this sample, this clonotype turned up many times. The genes are TRBV2 and TRBJ2-1; no firm D call. The CDR3 spans 13 residues. The V end lost 4 bases, the J end lost 5 bases, and 9 bases lay between the germline ends. The germline gives CDR1 SNHLY, CDR2 FYNNEI. The CDR3 spells CASSGYLNNEQFF. The CDR3 DNA sequence: TGTGCCAGCAGTGGTTACCTCAACAATGAGCAGTTCTTC.

This chain joins TRBV12-3 or TRBV12-4 and TRBJ1-6; D is ambiguous. Trimming shortened V by 2 bases and J by 7 bases, and 9 bases separated the two germline ends. CDR3 length: 14 amino acids. Written as DNA, the CDR3 is TGTGCCAGCAGTTTATCATCCCGAAATTCACCCCTCCACTTT. It encodes CASSLSSRNSPLHF.

This clonotype was counted a few times. The chain is built from TRBV28 and TRBJ1-2, with 11 bases aligning to TRBD1. V lost 8 bases to trimming and J lost 7 bases; unmatched junction nucleotides: 12. The CDR3 loop spans 15 amino acids. Germline assignment: CDR1 MDHEN and CDR2 SYDVKM. CDR3 in amino acids: CASLVPGQGAGGYTF. The DNA for the CDR3 is TGTGCCAGCCTTGTTCCAGGACAGGGGGCAGGTGGCTACACCTTC.

In its sample, this clonotype was seen a few times. The chain combines TRBV2 with TRBJ2-1; D might be TRBD2 (6 bases). V shed 8 bases and J shed 7 bases, with 15 bases lying between them. The germline V gene has CDR1 SNHLY and CDR2 FYNNEI. CDR3 size: 13 residues. The CDR3, as DNA: TGTGCCAGCGCCCGGGGGACCGTTAATGAGCAGTTCTTC. This codes for CASARGTVNEQFF.

DNA of the CDR3: TGTGCCAGCAGCTCTCAGACAGGGGCCAATGAGCAGTTCTTC. It yields the protein CASSSQTGANEQFF. The chain couples TRBV7-2 to TRBJ2-1, with 8 positions matching TRBD1. The CDR3 runs 14 residues. Losses at the gene ends were 4 bases for V and 6 bases for J; bases not matched to a gene: 5. The V gene's germline CDR1 is SGHTA and CDR2 FQGNSA.

The sample holds many counts of this clonotype. This chain links TRBV20-1 with TRBJ2-3; D gene unclear. The germline gives CDR1 DFQATT, CDR2 SNEGSKA (reference sequence). This CDR3 region has 13 residues. The germline V and J ends were trimmed by 5 bases and 1 base, with 10 bases remaining between them. This chain's CDR3 is CSAQVPGTDTQYF. CDR3 in DNA: TGCAGTGCTCAGGTCCCAGGCACAGATACGCAGTATTTT.

This clonotype has a handful of counts. CDR3 protein: CASIGTLNTGELFF. The CDR3 bases are TGTGCCAGCATAGGGACCCTGAACACCGGGGAGCTGTTTTTT. The chain links TRBV12-3 or TRBV12-4 to TRBJ2-2; D tentatively fits TRBD1 or TRBD2 (5 bases each). Trimming took 7 bases from V and 1 from J, leaving 10 bases between them. The CDR3 sequence is 14 residues long.

The rearrangement joins TRBV2 to TRBJ2-3; 8 positions agree with TRBD2. This CDR3 is built from 13 residues. The V gene end was trimmed by 8 bases and the J gene end by 4 bases; junction bases not matched to a gene: 5. CDR1 and CDR2 from the germline V gene are SNHLY and FYNNEI. The CDR3 DNA follows: TGTGCCAGCCAGACTAGCGTTGCAGATACGCAGTATTTT. This encodes CASQTSVADTQYF.

The chain couples TRBV28 to TRBJ2-7, with D possibly being TRBD1 (5 bases). Trimming removed 6 bases at V and 3 bases at J, with 9 bases between. The CDR3 is made up of 12 amino acids. Germline V gene sequence: CDR1 MDHEN, CDR2 SYDVKM. This CDR3 reads CASRGPSYEQYF. CDR3 sequence (DNA): TGTGCCAGCAGGGGGCCTAGCTACGAGCAGTACTTC.

This clonotype has a handful of counts. The CDR3 protein is CSVGSGTGADTQYF. The CDR3 DNA reads as TGCAGCGTTGGCTCCGGGACAGGGGCAGATACGCAGTATTTT. This chain uses TRBV29-1 with TRBJ2-3, with 10 bases identical to TRBD1. The CDR3 sequence is 14 residues long. CDR1 is SQVTM and CDR2 is ANQGSEA in the germline V gene. V shed 4 bases and J 4 bases; nucleotides not matched to a gene: 5.